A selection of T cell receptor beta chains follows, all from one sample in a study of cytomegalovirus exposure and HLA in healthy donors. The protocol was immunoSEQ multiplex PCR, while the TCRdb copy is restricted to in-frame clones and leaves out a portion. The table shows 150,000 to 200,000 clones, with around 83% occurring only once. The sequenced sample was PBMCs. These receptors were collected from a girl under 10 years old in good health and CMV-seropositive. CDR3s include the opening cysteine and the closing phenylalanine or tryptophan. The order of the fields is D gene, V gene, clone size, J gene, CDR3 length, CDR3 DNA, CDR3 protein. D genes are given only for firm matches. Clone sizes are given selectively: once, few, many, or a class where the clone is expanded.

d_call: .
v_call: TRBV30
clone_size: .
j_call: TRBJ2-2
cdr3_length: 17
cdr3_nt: TGTGCCTGGAGTGTAATTTGGTTCGGAGTGAACACCGGGGAGCTGTTTTTT
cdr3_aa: CAWSVIWFGVNTGELFF

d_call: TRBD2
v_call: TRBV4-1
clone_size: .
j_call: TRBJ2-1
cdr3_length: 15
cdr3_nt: TGCGCCAGCAGCCGGCTAGCGGGATCCTACAATGAGCAGTTCTTC
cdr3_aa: CASSRLAGSYNEQFF

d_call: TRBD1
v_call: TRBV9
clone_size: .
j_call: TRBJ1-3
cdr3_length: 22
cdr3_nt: TGTGCCAGCAGCCCCGCCCTAGGGCGTACGGACAGGAAGAGGCTCTCTGGAAACACCATATATTTT
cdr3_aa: CASSPALGRTDRKRLSGNTIYF

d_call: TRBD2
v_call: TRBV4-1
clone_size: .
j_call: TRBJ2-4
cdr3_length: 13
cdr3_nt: TGCGCCAGCAGCCGGGGGGGGTTTGACATTCAGTACTTC
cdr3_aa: CASSRGGFDIQYF

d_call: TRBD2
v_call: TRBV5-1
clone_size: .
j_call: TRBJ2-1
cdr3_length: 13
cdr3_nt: TGCGCCAGCAACGGGGCGGGAGTAGTTGAGCAGTTCTTC
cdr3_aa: CASNGAGVVEQFF

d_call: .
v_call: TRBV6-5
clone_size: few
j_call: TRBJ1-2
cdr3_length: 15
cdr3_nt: TGTGCCAGCAGTTACTTGGACAACGCTAACTATGGCTACACCTTC
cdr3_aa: CASSYLDNANYGYTF

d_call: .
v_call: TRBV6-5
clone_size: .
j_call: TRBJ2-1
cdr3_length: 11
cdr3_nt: TGTGCCAGCAGTTCTGTTGAGGAGCAGTTCTTC
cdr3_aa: CASSSVEEQFF

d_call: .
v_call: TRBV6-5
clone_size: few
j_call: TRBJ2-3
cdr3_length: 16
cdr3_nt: TGTGCCAGCAGTTACGGGGGGGCGTCCCTCACAGATACGCAGTATTTT
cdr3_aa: CASSYGGASLTDTQYF

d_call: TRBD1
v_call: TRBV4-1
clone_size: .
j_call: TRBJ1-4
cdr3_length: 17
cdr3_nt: TGCGCCAGCACCCGAAAAGTCGTGGACAGGCCTAATGAAAAACTGTTTTTT
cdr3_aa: CASTRKVVDRPNEKLFF

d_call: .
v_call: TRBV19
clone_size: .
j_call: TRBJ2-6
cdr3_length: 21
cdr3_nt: TGTGCCAGTAGTAAGAGAGGCAGGGGCTCCTCCCCGAGCTCTGGGGCCAACGTCCTGACTTTC
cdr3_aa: CASSKRGRGSSPSSGANVLTF

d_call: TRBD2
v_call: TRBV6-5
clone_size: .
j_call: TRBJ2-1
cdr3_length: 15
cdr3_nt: TGTGCCAGCAGTTACTCTTCGGGAGGGTACAATGAGCAGTTCTTC
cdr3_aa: CASSYSSGGYNEQFF

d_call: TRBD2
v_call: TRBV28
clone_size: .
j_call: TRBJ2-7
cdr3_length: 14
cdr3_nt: TGTGCCAGCAGTTGGGTTAGCGGGAGTCACGAGCAGTACTTC
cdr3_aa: CASSWVSGSHEQYF

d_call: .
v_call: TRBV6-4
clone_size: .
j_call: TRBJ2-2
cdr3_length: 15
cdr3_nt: TGTGCCAGCAGTGACCCCGACAGAGACACCGGGGAGCTGTTTTTT
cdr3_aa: CASSDPDRDTGELFF

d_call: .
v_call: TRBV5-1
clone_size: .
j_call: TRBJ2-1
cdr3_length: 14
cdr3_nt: TGCGCCAGCAGCTTGGTGGCAGGGGCCAATGAGCAGTTCTTC
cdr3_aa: CASSLVAGANEQFF

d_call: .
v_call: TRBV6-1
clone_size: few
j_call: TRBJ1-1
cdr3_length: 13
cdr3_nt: TGTGCCAGCAGTGAAAGGGGTTACACTGAAGCTTTCTTT
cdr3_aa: CASSERGYTEAFF

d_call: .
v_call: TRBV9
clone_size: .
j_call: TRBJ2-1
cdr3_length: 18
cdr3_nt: TGTGCCAGCAGCGTAGGAAGTGGGGTAGCGGATCGTTACAATGAGCAGTTCTTC
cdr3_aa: CASSVGSGVADRYNEQFF

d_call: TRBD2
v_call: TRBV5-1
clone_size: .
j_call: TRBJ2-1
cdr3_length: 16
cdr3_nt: TGCGCCAGCAGCTTGGAGCGGACTAGCGGGTACAATGAGCAGTTCTTC
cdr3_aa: CASSLERTSGYNEQFF

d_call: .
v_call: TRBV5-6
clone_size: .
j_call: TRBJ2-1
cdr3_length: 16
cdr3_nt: TGTGCCAGCAGCCCCAGAGGGCGCATATCCTACAATGAGCAGTTCTTC
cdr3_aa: CASSPRGRISYNEQFF

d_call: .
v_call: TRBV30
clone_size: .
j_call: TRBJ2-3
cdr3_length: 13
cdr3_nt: TGTGCCTCCTCACTAGGACCTCCAGATACGCAGTATTTT
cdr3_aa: CASSLGPPDTQYF

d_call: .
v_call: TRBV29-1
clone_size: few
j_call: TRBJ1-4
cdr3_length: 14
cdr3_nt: TGCAGCGCCCCTGAGCCACCAACTAATGAAAAACTGTTTTTT
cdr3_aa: CSAPEPPTNEKLFF

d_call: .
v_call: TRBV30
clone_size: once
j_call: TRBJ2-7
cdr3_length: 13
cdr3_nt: TGTGCCTGGAGCCGGGGTACCTCCTACGAGCAGTACTTC
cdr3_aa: CAWSRGTSYEQYF

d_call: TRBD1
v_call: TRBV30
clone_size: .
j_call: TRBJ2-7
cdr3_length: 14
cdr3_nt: TGTGCCTGGAAGAGGACAGGGCGCCCCTACGAGCAGTACTTC
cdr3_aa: CAWKRTGRPYEQYF

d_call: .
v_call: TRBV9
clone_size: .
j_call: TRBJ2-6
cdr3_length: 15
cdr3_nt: TGTGCCAGCAGCGTAGGGGGGCCTGGGGCCAACGTCCTGACTTTC
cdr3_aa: CASSVGGPGANVLTF

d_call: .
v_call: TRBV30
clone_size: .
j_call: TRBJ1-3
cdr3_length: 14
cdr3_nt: TGTGCCTGGAGTGTACAGGACGCTGGAAACACCATATATTTT
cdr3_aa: CAWSVQDAGNTIYF

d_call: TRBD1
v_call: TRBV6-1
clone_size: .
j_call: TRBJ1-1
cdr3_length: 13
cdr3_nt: TGTGCCAGCAGTGAATACGACAGGGGTGAAGCTTTCTTT
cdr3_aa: CASSEYDRGEAFF

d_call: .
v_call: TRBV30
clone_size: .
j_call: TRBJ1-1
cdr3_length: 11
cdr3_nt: TGTGCCTGTAGCAGGGCCACTGAAGCTTTCTTT
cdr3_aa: CACSRATEAFF

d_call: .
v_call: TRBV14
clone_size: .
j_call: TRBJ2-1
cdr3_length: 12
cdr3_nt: TGTGCCAGCAGCCAATTTGGGGAGACGCAGTTCTTC
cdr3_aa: CASSQFGETQFF

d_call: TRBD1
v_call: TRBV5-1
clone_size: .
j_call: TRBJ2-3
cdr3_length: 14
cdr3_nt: TGCGCCAGCAGGCTTACAGGGGGCGACAATACGCAGTATTTT
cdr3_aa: CASRLTGGDNTQYF